The 14 T cell receptor beta chains presented below share a single source sample, sequenced in a study of shared clonotypes between healthy human individuals. Sequencing was performed with immunoSEQ multiplex PCR; in TCRdb, only in-frame clones are kept and a portion is missing. The sample holds roughly 810,000 clones, just over 95% seen once. CD45RO negativity and positive selection for CCR7 defined naive CD8 cells, a population that excluded terminally differentiated effector memory CD45RA+ cells. The sample was naive CD8+ T cells sorted from blood. Every receptor here comes from a man aged 25 to 45 in good health.

J is TRBJ1-2 and V is TRBV9, with D maybe TRBD1 (6 bases). Looked up from germline, CDR1 is SGDLS and CDR2 is YYNGEE. V gave up 0 bases and J gave up 3 bases, with 12 bases separating them. This CDR3 has 15 amino acids. The CDR3: CASSVAGGADYGYTF. The CDR3 nucleotides read TGTGCCAGCAGCGTAGCGGGGGGCGCTGACTATGGCTACACCTTC. Full variable domain (remainder filled in from reference TRBV9 and TRBJ1-2): DSGVTQTPKHLITATGQRVTLRCSPRSGDLSVYWYQQSLDQGLQFLIQYYNGEERAKGNILERFSAQQFPDLHSELNLSSLELGDSALYFCASSVAGGADYGYTFGSGTRLTVV.

V and J are TRBV7-9 and TRBJ2-1; the D gene could be TRBD1 or TRBD2 (7 bases each). In germline, CDR1 is SEHNR, CDR2 FQNEAQ (reference sequence). The V gene lost 5 bases and the J gene lost 0 bases, with 14 bases spanning the gap. The CDR3 has 16 residues. CDR3 coding DNA: TGTGCCAGCAGCCCAGGGGGGGGTAGCTCCTACAATGAGCAGTTCTTC. This sequence encodes CASSPGGGSSYNEQFF. The full variable domain, rest sourced from reference TRBV7-9 and TRBJ2-1, is DTGVSQNPRHKITKRGQNVTFRCDPISEHNRLYWYRQTLGQGPEFLTYFQNEAQLEKSRLLSDRFSAERPKGSFSTLEIQRTEQGDSAMYLCASSPGGGSSYNEQFFGPGTRLTVL.

The V gene is TRBV6-5, the J gene TRBJ2-2; 8 nucleotides match TRBD2. The CDR3 is 15 residues long. Losses at the gene ends were 2 bases for V and 5 bases for J; bases not matched to a gene: 4. Germline assignment: CDR1 MNHEY and CDR2 SVGAGI. The CDR3, as DNA: TGTGCCAGCAGTTACAGGCTAGCGGGTACCGGGGAGCTGTTTTTT. It is translated as CASSYRLAGTGELFF.

The V call is TRBV5-6, the J call TRBJ2-5, with 7 bases aligning to TRBD1. This CDR3 region has 16 residues. J was trimmed by 4 bases and V by 5 bases; bases with no gene match: 14. Germline V lookup: CDR1 SGHDT, CDR2 YYEEEE. The DNA of the CDR3 is TGTGCCAGCAGGGTAAGGGGGCGTTTGTGGCCAGAGACCCAGTACTTC. Encoded protein: CASRVRGRLWPETQYF. Combining the CDR3 with reference TRBV5-6 and TRBJ2-5 gives the whole variable domain DAGVTQSPTHLIKTRGQQVTLRCSPKSGHDTVSWYQQALGQGPQFIFQYYEEEERQRGNFPDRFSGHQFPNYSSELNVNALLLGDSALYLCASRVRGRLWPETQYFGPGTRLLVL.

The chain recombines TRBV5-6 with TRBJ2-7; D is perhaps TRBD1 or TRBD2 (5 bases each). The CDR3 is 14 amino acids. The V gene lost 4 bases and the J gene lost 2 bases, with 13 bases spanning the gap. Germline CDR1 SGHDT, CDR2 YYEEEE. CDR3 DNA: TGTGCCAGCAGCCTCCGAGGGACCACCTACGAGCAGTACTTC. It translates to CASSLRGTTYEQYF.

V gene TRBV12-5 combines with J gene TRBJ1-2; 12 bases fit TRBD1. The CDR3 runs 14 residues. Looked up from germline, CDR1 is LGHNT and CDR2 is FRNRAP. The V and J ends lost 5 bases and 9 bases, in that order; junction bases with no gene match: 7. The chain's CDR3 is CASGGGQGAFRYTF. The CDR3 bases are TGTGCTAGTGGTGGGGGACAGGGGGCCTTCCGCTACACCTTC.

The gene calls are TRBV19 and TRBJ2-1, with 8 bases lining up with TRBD1. CDR3 length: 16 amino acids. Germline V lookup: CDR1 LNHDA, CDR2 SQIVND (reference sequence). V shed 8 bases and J 11 bases; nucleotides not matched to a gene: 20. CDR3 residues: CASHPLDRAKPTQQFF. CDR3 nucleotides: TGTGCCAGTCATCCCCTGGACAGGGCTAAGCCAACGCAGCAGTTCTTC.

V is TRBV14 and J is TRBJ2-7; the D gene is possibly TRBD2 (6 bases). The V gene lost 5 bases and the J gene lost 0 bases, with 14 bases spanning the gap. This CDR3 has 15 residues. From germline, CDR1 is SGHDN and CDR2 FVKESK. Written as DNA, the CDR3 is TGTGCCAGCAGCGTTTACGGGGGTCCCTCCTACGAGCAGTACTTC. Translating it yields CASSVYGGPSYEQYF.

The rearrangement links TRBV7-8 to TRBJ2-7; weak D call: TRBD2 (5 bases). In germline, CDR1 is SGHVS, CDR2 FQNEAQ. This CDR3 region has 16 residues. V was clipped by 2 bases and J by 2 bases, with 16 bases between them. The CDR3 DNA follows: TGTGCCAGCAGCTTAATCGGCGCGGGTAACCCCTACGAGCAGTACTTC. It specifies CASSLIGAGNPYEQYF.

This clone was counted a single time. The rearrangement uses TRBV5-1 and TRBJ2-7, with D tentatively TRBD1 (5 bases). V lost 1 base to trimming and J lost 2 bases, with 10 bases between them. The CDR3 has 14 amino acids. Germline values: CDR1 SGHRS, CDR2 YFSETQ. The DNA of the CDR3 is TGCGCCAGCAGCTTGAACAGGTACCCCTACGAGCAGTACTTC. Protein: CASSLNRYPYEQYF. Supplemented by reference TRBV5-1 and TRBJ2-7, the full variable domain reads KAGVTQTPRYLIKTRGQQVTLSCSPISGHRSVSWYQQTPGQGLQFLFEYFSETQRNKGNFPGRFSGRQFSNSRSEMNVSTLELGDSALYLCASSLNRYPYEQYFGPGTRLTVT.

This chain connects TRBV9 to TRBJ2-1; a possible D gene is TRBD1 (5 bases). Germline CDR1 SGDLS, CDR2 YYNGEE. The germline V and J ends were trimmed by 2 bases and 8 bases, with 11 bases remaining between them. This CDR3 is built from 13 residues. The DNA for the CDR3 is TGTGCCAGCAGCGTCGGCAGGGCCGATGAGCAGTTCTTC. Its protein is CASSVGRADEQFF.

The chain uses TRBV7-2 and TRBJ2-3, with 12 bases matching TRBD2. V trimming: 1 base; J trimming: 4 bases; junction bases outside the gene matches: 3. The CDR3 spans 16 residues. Germline V gene lookup returns CDR1 SGHTA and CDR2 FQGNSA. CDR3 in DNA: TGTGCCAGCAGCTTAGGGACTAGCGGGAAATCAGATACGCAGTATTTT. Residues: CASSLGTSGKSDTQYF.

V usage is TRBV5-8 and J usage is TRBJ1-5; D might be TRBD1 (6 bases). CDR3 length equals 14 residues. Germline CDR1 reads SGHTS; CDR2 reads YDEGEE. V was clipped by 4 bases and J by 6 bases, with 14 bases between them. In DNA form, the CDR3 reads TGTGCCAGCAGCGGGGAAGGCAGGGGTCAGCCCCAGCATTTT. Its protein is CASSGEGRGQPQHF. The complete variable domain, with remaining parts taken from reference TRBV5-8 and TRBJ1-5, reads EAGVTQSPTHLIKTRGQQATLRCSPISGHTSVYWYQQALGLGLQFLLWYDEGEERNRGNFPPRFSGRQFPNYSSELNVNALELEDSALYLCASSGEGRGQPQHFGDGTRLSIL.

The chain joins TRBV11-2 to TRBJ2-3; perhaps TRBD2 as D (6 bases). The CDR3 loop spans 16 amino acids. V lost 1 base and J 2 bases, leaving 13 bases between the germline ends. Germline CDR1 is SGHAT and CDR2 is FQNNGV. The CDR3 bases are TGTGCCAGCAGCTTAGTTGTTAGCGGACTCACAGATACGCAGTATTTT. Translated, it gives CASSLVVSGLTDTQYF.